The 13 T cell receptor beta chains listed next were all sequenced from one sample in a study of vaccination effects on CD4 cells after COVID-19. Antigen-specific CD4+ T cell clonotypes were called by their expansion after viral peptide-pool culture in ViraFEST. Following 10 days of culture, CD4+ T cells were isolated. No antigens are known for them. The repertoire was sequenced with immunoSEQ multiplex PCR; TCRdb's copy has only in-frame clones and lacks some. The table lists about 61,000 clones, 81% of them singletons. The sequencing used CD4+ T cells from PBMCs cultured with HCoV-229E spike peptides, collected before COVID-19 vaccination. These receptors all stem from a human donor who received a COVID-19 vaccine.

The CDR3 protein is CASSLQGTGNEQFF. CDR3 bases: TGCGCCAGCAGCTTGCAGGGAACGGGCAATGAGCAGTTCTTC. This chain joins TRBV5-1 and TRBJ2-1, with a weak D call TRBD1 (5 bases). CDR3 length equals 14 residues. The germline V gene has CDR1 SGHRS and CDR2 YFSETQ. The ends were cut back, 1 base at V and 6 bases at J, with 11 bases in the middle.

This chain links TRBV5-1 with TRBJ2-2; the D gene is possibly TRBD1 (5 bases). V was trimmed by 4 bases and J by 0 bases, leaving 10 bases between them. Looked up from germline, CDR1 is SGHRS and CDR2 is YFSETQ. The CDR3 is made up of 15 amino acids. This chain's CDR3 is CASSDTGTNTGELFF. CDR3 nucleotides: TGCGCCAGCAGCGATACAGGAACGAACACCGGGGAGCTGTTTTTT.

The V and J genes are TRBV24-1 and TRBJ2-5; TRBD1 is a possible D gene (5 bases). This CDR3 contains 15 residues. V lost 4 bases and J lost 2, with 13 bases in between. From germline, CDR1 is KGHDR and CDR2 SFDVKD. The CDR3 sequence is CATSEGSQAQETQYF. CDR3 coding DNA: TGTGCCACCAGTGAGGGTTCACAGGCACAAGAGACCCAGTACTTC.

The chain combines TRBV10-3 with TRBJ1-2, with 7 bases aligning to TRBD1. Germline V lookup: CDR1 ENHRY, CDR2 SYGVKD. Trimming removed 3 bases from V and 2 bases from J; junction bases left unmatched: 3. The CDR3 runs 14 residues. CDR3 amino acids: CAISDPGGNYGYTF. For the CDR3, the DNA is TGTGCCATCAGTGACCCAGGGGGAAACTATGGCTACACCTTC.

The chain combines TRBV28 with TRBJ2-1; 8 nucleotides agree with TRBD1. The CDR3 length is 14 residues. The ends lost 6 bases at V and 4 bases at J; junction bases unmatched: 5. The germline CDR1 and CDR2 sequences are MDHEN and SYDVKM. This CDR3 is CASSGTGDYNEQFF. The DNA for the CDR3 is TGTGCCAGCAGCGGGACAGGAGATTACAATGAGCAGTTCTTC.

A few counts support this clone. The V and J genes are TRBV30 and TRBJ1-6; no firm D call. Trimming shortened V by 2 bases and J by 7 bases, and 6 bases separated the two germline ends. Per germline, CDR1 GTSNPN and CDR2 SVGIG (reference sequence). The CDR3 extends over 12 amino acids. The CDR3 DNA reads as TGTGCCTGGAGTAGAGAGAATTCACCCCTCCACTTT. Translating it yields CAWSRENSPLHF.

In this sample, this clone turned up once. This chain uses TRBV5-1 with TRBJ1-4; no clear D. The CDR3 loop spans 14 amino acids. The germline V and J ends were trimmed by 0 bases and 0 bases, with 3 bases remaining between them. Per germline, CDR1 SGHRS and CDR2 YFSETQ. In DNA form, the CDR3 reads TGCGCCAGCAGCTTGGGAGCAACTAATGAAAAACTGTTTTTT. Protein sequence: CASSLGATNEKLFF.

This chain joins TRBV3-1 (or the pseudogene TRBV3-2) and TRBJ1-6; D is ambiguous. The CDR3 totals 13 residues. V lost 1 base and J 10 bases, leaving 8 bases between the germline ends. Looked up from germline, CDR1 is LGHDT and CDR2 is YNNKEL (reference sequence). The CDR3 sequence is CASSQGEGSPLHF. In DNA form, the CDR3 reads TGTGCCAGCAGCCAAGGAGAGGGATCACCCCTCCACTTT.

The rearrangement links TRBV7-3 to TRBJ2-3, with D possibly matching TRBD1 (6 bases). V was pared by 5 bases and J by 2 bases, with 20 bases between. This CDR3 comprises 17 residues. Looked up from germline, CDR1 is SGHTA and CDR2 is FQGTGA. The CDR3 region is CASSHHLRQEFTDTQYF. The CDR3 bases are TGTGCCAGCAGCCACCACCTCCGACAGGAGTTCACAGATACGCAGTATTTT.

The table lists this clone with a count of one. This chain links TRBV3-1 (or the pseudogene TRBV3-2) with TRBJ1-2; D is perhaps TRBD1 (5 bases). Germline V gene data show CDR1 as LGHDT and CDR2 as YNNKEL (reference sequence). The V end lost 1 base, the J end lost 4 bases, and 13 bases lay between the germline ends. CDR3 size: 15 residues. The CDR3 coding sequence is TGTGCCAGCAGCCAAGCCAAGTGGGGGGTCTATGGCTACACCTTC. Translation: CASSQAKWGVYGYTF.

The V and J genes are TRBV23-1 and TRBJ2-5, with 8 bases that match TRBD1. TRBV23-1 is an open reading frame whose function is uncertain. Unmatched junction bases numbered 6, after V lost 1 base and J lost 5 bases. The CDR3 is 15 residues long. CDR3 DNA sequence: TGCGCCAGCAGTCAATTCGACAGGGGCTGGGAGACCCAGTACTTC. This sequence encodes CASSQFDRGWETQYF.

The gene calls are TRBV5-5 and TRBJ2-2, with 8 bases that match TRBD1. V gave up 1 base and J gave up 8 bases; unmatched junction bases: 7. The CDR3 runs to 15 residues. CDR1 and CDR2 from the germline V gene are SGHKS and YYEKEE (reference sequence). CDR3 protein: CASSLSDRGWGELFF. CDR3 coding DNA: TGTGCCAGCAGCTTGAGTGACAGGGGTTGGGGGGAGCTGTTTTTT.

This clone appeared once. The chain employs TRBV27 and TRBJ1-4; D gene unclear. The V end lost 5 bases, the J end lost 1 base, and 11 bases lay between the germline ends. The V gene's germline CDR1 is MNHEY and CDR2 SMNVEV (reference sequence). The CDR3 is made up of 15 amino acids. The CDR3 DNA is TGTGCCAGCAGTCCCAACCGGGTAACTAATGAAAAACTGTTTTTT. Protein product: CASSPNRVTNEKLFF.